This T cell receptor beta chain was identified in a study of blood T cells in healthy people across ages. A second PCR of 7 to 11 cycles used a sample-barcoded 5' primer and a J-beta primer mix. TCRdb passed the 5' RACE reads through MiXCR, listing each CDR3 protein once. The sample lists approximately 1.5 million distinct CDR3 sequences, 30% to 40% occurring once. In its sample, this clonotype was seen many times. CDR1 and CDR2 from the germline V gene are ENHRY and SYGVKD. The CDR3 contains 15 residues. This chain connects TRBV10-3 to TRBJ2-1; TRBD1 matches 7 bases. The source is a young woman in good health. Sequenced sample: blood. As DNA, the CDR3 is TGTGCAACTTACCCCGCAGGGGGCTCCTACAATGAGCAGTTCTTC. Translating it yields CATYPAGGSYNEQFF.